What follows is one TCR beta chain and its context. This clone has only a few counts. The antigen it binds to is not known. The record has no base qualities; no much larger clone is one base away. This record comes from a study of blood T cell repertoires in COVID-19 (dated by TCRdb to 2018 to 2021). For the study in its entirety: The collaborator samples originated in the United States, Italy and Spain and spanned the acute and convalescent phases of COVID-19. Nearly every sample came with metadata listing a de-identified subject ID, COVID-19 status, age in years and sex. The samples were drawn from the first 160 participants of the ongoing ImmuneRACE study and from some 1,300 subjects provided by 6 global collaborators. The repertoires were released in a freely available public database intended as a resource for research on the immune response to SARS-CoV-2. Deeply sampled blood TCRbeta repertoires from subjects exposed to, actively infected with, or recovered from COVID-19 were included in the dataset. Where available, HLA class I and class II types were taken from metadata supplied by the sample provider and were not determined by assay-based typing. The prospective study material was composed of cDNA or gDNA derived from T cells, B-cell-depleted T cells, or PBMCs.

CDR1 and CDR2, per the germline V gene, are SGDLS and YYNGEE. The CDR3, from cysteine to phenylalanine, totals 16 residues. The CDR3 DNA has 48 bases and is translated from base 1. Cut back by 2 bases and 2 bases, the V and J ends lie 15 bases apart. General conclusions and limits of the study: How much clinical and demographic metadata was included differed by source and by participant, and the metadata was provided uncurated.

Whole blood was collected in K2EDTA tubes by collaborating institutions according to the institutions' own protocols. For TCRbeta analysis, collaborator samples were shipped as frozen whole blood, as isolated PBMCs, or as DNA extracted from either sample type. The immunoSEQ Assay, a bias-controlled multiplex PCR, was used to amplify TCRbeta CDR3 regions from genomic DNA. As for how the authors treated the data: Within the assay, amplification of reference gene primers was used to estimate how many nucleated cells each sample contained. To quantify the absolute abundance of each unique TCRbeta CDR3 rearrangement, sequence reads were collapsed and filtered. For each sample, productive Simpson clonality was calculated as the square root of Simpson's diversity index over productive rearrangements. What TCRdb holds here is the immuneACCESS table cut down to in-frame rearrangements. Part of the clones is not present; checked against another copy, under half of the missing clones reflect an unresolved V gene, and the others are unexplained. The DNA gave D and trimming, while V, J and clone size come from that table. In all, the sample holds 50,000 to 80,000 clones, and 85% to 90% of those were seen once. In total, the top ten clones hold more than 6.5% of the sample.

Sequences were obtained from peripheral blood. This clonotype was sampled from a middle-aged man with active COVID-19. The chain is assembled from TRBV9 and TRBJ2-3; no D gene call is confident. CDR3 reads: CASSVRSHLNTDTQYF. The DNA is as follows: TGTGCCAGCAGCGTCAGGTCACACCTAAACACAGATACGCAGTATTTT.